Below are 30 T cell receptor beta chains sequenced from a single sample in a study of T cell changes during pregnancy in multiple sclerosis. Using immunoSEQ multiplex PCR, the repertoire was profiled, and TCRdb retains in-frame clones only, with some absent. The sample lists around 36,000 clones; more than 85% were seen once. Sequenced here: CD8+ T cells from peripheral blood mononuclear cells, sampled before pregnancy. The receptors shown here come from a female donor with multiple sclerosis, enrolled in a pregnancy study.

This sequence joins TRBV6-4 and TRBJ2-1, with TRBD1 identical over 7 bases. The CDR3 is 17 amino acids. Germline V gives CDR1 MRHNA, CDR2 SNTAGT. The V and J ends lost 3 bases and 6 bases, in that order; junction bases with no gene match: 14. The DNA of the CDR3 is TGTGCCAGCAGTGAGGAGGCAGGGGGATTTACATTCAATGAGCAGTTCTTC. Protein: CASSEEAGGFTFNEQFF.

The CDR3 sequence: CASSFARAYEQYF. Here the CDR3 DNA reads TGTGCCAGCAGTTTCGCCAGGGCCTACGAGCAGTACTTC. The V call is TRBV27, the J call TRBJ2-7; D perhaps matches TRBD1 (5 bases). CDR3 length: 13 amino acids. Germline CDR1 and CDR2: MNHEY and SMNVEV (reference sequence). Between the trimmed V and J ends, which lost 3 bases and 2 bases, there was a span of 8 bases.

This chain links TRBV28 with TRBJ2-3; TRBD2 is a possible D gene (6 bases). The germline V gene encodes CDR1 MDHEN and CDR2 SYDVKM. CDR3 length equals 14 residues. V was trimmed by 2 bases and J by 0 bases, leaving 6 bases between them. The CDR3 DNA is TGTGCCAGCAGTTTAGGGAGGAGCACAGATACGCAGTATTTT. This translates into CASSLGRSTDTQYF.

The chain has TRBV11-2 and TRBJ2-7; D remains ambiguous. The CDR3 runs 11 residues. V was cut by 3 bases and J by 6 bases, with 6 bases left in between. Germline V gene data show CDR1 as SGHAT and CDR2 as FQNNGV. This chain's CDR3 is CASSFTREQYF. The DNA of the CDR3 is TGTGCCAGCAGCTTTACACGCGAGCAGTACTTC.

The gene calls are TRBV29-1 and TRBJ2-3; D is unresolved. V lost 0 bases and J 7 bases, leaving 11 bases between the germline ends. This CDR3 comprises 13 residues. The V gene's germline CDR1 is SQVTM and CDR2 ANQGSEA. The CDR3 DNA reads as TGCAGCGTTGAAGATATACAGCCCTATACGCAGTATTTT. It is translated as CSVEDIQPYTQYF.

This clone was counted a single time. V usage is TRBV19 and J usage is TRBJ2-7, with 9 positions matching TRBD2. The V gene end was trimmed by 4 bases and the J gene end by 2 bases; junction bases not matched to a gene: 3. The CDR3 runs to 14 residues. Germline-derived CDR1 and CDR2 are LNHDA and SQIVND (reference sequence). The CDR3: CASSSSGGTYEQYF. In DNA form, the CDR3 reads TGTGCCAGTAGTAGTAGCGGGGGCACCTACGAGCAGTACTTC.

The chain joins TRBV7-9 to TRBJ2-7, with 14 positions matching TRBD2. CDR3 length: 18 amino acids. V lost 5 bases and J lost 4; bases outside the gene matches: 13. Germline CDR1 reads SEHNR; CDR2 reads FQNEAQ (reference sequence). CDR3 amino acids: CASSPLEKTSGRVYEQYF. CDR3 bases: TGTGCCAGCAGCCCCCTCGAAAAGACTAGCGGGAGGGTATACGAGCAGTACTTC.

This chain connects TRBV28 to TRBJ2-3; 7 bases are a match to TRBD1. The CDR3 runs 16 residues. The germline gives CDR1 MDHEN, CDR2 SYDVKM. V was pared by 6 bases and J by 2 bases, with 11 bases of the junction left unmatched. The CDR3 coding sequence is TGTGCCAGCAGAAGGACTCAGGGGGTAAACACAGATACGCAGTATTTT. This sequence encodes CASRRTQGVNTDTQYF.

The V gene is TRBV9, the J gene TRBJ2-1; 10 bases agree with TRBD2. Germline assignment: CDR1 SGDLS and CDR2 YYNGEE. The CDR3 is made up of 15 amino acids. Trimming took 1 base from V and 3 from J; bases not matched to a gene: 1. The CDR3 sequence is CASSVSSGSYNEQFF. In nucleotides, the CDR3 is TGTGCCAGCAGCGTATCTAGCGGGAGCTACAATGAGCAGTTCTTC.

The CDR3 DNA sequence: TGTGCCAGCAGCTTAGGGACAGGGGCAAATGAAGCTTTCTTT. This gives the protein CASSLGTGANEAFF. The chain recombines TRBV7-3 with TRBJ1-1; 10 bases match TRBD1. The CDR3 totals 14 residues. Germline-derived CDR1 and CDR2 are SGHTA and FQGTGA. Trimming removed 2 bases from V and 7 bases from J; junction bases left unmatched: 4. The variable domain in full, with the rest retrieved from reference TRBV7-3 and TRBJ1-1, is GAGVSQTPSNKVTEKGKYVELRCDPISGHTALYWYRQSLGQGPEFLIYFQGTGAADDSGLPNDRFFAVRPEGSVSTLKIQRTERGDSAVYLCASSLGTGANEAFFGQGTRLTVV.

CDR3 bases: TGTGCCAGCACGGGACTAGCGGGAACGGAGCAGTACTTC. Translating it yields CASTGLAGTEQYF. The rearrangement joins TRBV2 to TRBJ2-7; 13 positions match TRBD2. Germline loops: CDR1 SNHLY, CDR2 FYNNEI. The CDR3 covers 13 residues. V shed 7 bases, J shed 7 bases, and the junction held 4 bases outside the gene matches.

Notes on this clone: An end of the junction differs from the germline gene, which may be a read error. The V call is TRBV6-1, the J call TRBJ2-1; 9 bases fit TRBD2. This CDR3 has 18 residues. From germline, CDR1 is MNHNS and CDR2 SASEGT. The CDR3 region is CASREGRGGTSLYNEQFF. Written as DNA, the CDR3 is TGTGCCAGCAGGGAAGGAAGGGGCGGGACTAGCCTGTACAATGAGCAGTTCTTC.

The chain combines TRBV7-9 with TRBJ2-3; 9 bases are shared with TRBD1. After removal of 7 bases from V and 4 bases from J, the junction contained 12 bases not matched to a gene. The germline CDR1 and CDR2 sequences are SEHNR and FQNEAQ (reference sequence). The CDR3 extends over 16 amino acids. CDR3 sequence: CASTDRGTGFPDTQYF. The CDR3 coding sequence is TGTGCCAGCACCGACCGGGGGACAGGGTTTCCAGATACGCAGTATTTT.

In this sample, this clone turned up once. V usage is TRBV4-1 and J usage is TRBJ2-3; D possibly corresponds to TRBD2 (5 bases). Trimming left V 0 bases short and J 2 bases short, with 15 bases between. In germline, CDR1 is MGHRA, CDR2 YSYEKL. The CDR3 is made up of 17 amino acids. The CDR3 DNA is TGCGCCAGCAGCCAAGAAGAGGGAAGATTAGTCACAGATACGCAGTATTTT. Its protein is CASSQEEGRLVTDTQYF.

The V gene is TRBV5-6, the J gene TRBJ1-1; D may be TRBD1 (6 bases). The CDR3 length is 18 residues. Germline assignment: CDR1 SGHDT and CDR2 YYEEEE. Trimming cost V 1 base and J 4 bases, with 23 bases left between them. The CDR3 coding sequence is TGTGCCAGCAGCTTGTCCCAGGATGTATGGGGGCGAAGCACTGAAGCTTTCTTT. This gives the protein CASSLSQDVWGRSTEAFF.

This chain joins TRBV21-1 and TRBJ1-2; the DNA was not used to check the table's D call, TRBD1. TRBV21-1 is flagged as a pseudogene. CDR3 length: 14 amino acids. The CDR3 sequence: CASTPTGDSFGYTF. The CDR3 bases are TGTGCCAGCACCCCGACAGGGGACAGTTTCGGCTACACCTTC.

This clone was seen a single time. The J gene is TRBJ2-1, the V gene TRBV28; 13 bases align to TRBD2. V trimming: 6 bases; J trimming: 6 bases; junction bases outside the gene matches: 8. Germline V gives CDR1 MDHEN, CDR2 SYDVKM. CDR3 length: 16 amino acids. CDR3: CASSPRTSGGGNEQFF. CDR3 nucleotides: TGTGCCAGCAGCCCTCGTACTAGCGGGGGGGGCAATGAGCAGTTCTTC. Full variable domain (rest looked up from reference TRBV28 and TRBJ2-1): DVKVTQSSRYLVKRTGEKVFLECVQDMDHENMFWYRQDPGLGLRLIYFSYDVKMKEKGDIPEGYSVSREKKERFSLILESASTNQTSMYLCASSPRTSGGGNEQFFGPGTRLTVL.

The chain uses TRBV23-1 and TRBJ2-6, with 8 bases fitting TRBD2. TRBV23-1 is an ORF, with its function uncertain. V dropped 11 bases and J dropped 0; count of bases not matched to a gene: 6. CDR3 length equals 15 residues. The CDR3 sequence is CARGGRSSGANVLTF. The CDR3 DNA follows: TGCGCCCGGGGGGGACGCAGCTCTGGGGCCAACGTCCTGACTTTC.

Comments on this clone: Mismatch with germline at one junction end may stem from a read error. The V gene is TRBV6-6, the J gene TRBJ2-7; 7 bases align to TRBD2. There are 13 residues in the CDR3. Germline-derived CDR1 and CDR2 are MNHNY and SVGAGI (reference sequence). CDR3 residues: CASSSPSRDYPEF. The CDR3 region has the DNA TGTGCCAGCAGCTCACCATCCCGGGACTATCCCGAATTC.

V gene TRBV5-5 combines with J gene TRBJ1-2, with 9 bases aligning to TRBD1. The CDR3 is 15 amino acids. Germline V lookup: CDR1 SGHKS, CDR2 YYEKEE (reference sequence). The ends lost 6 bases at V and 6 bases at J; junction bases unmatched: 12. CDR3 in DNA: TGTGCCAGCACCTCCGACAGGGGGAAAGATCATGGCTACACCTTC. Encoded protein: CASTSDRGKDHGYTF.

J is TRBJ2-7 and V is TRBV5-1; 14 nucleotides agree with TRBD2. The CDR3 is 15 amino acids. The ends lost 4 bases at V and 5 bases at J; junction bases unmatched: 5. Germline CDR1 SGHRS, CDR2 YFSETQ. CDR3 DNA: TGCGCCAGCAGCCCAGGGACTAGCGGGAGCCACGAGCAGTACTTC. Its translation: CASSPGTSGSHEQYF. Full variable domain (remainder filled in from reference TRBV5-1 and TRBJ2-7): KAGVTQTPRYLIKTRGQQVTLSCSPISGHRSVSWYQQTPGQGLQFLFEYFSETQRNKGNFPGRFSGRQFSNSRSEMNVSTLELGDSALYLCASSPGTSGSHEQYFGPGTRLTVT.

J is TRBJ1-2 and V is TRBV6-5; TRBD1 matches at 7 bases. CDR3 length equals 16 residues. V trimming: 3 bases; J trimming: 2 bases; junction bases outside the gene matches: 9. Germline loops: CDR1 MNHEY, CDR2 SVGAGI. The CDR3: CASSYSLQGTNYGYTF. As DNA, the CDR3 is TGTGCCAGCAGTTATTCCCTACAGGGGACCAACTATGGCTACACCTTC.

This chain joins TRBV7-6 and TRBJ2-5; 9 bases line up with TRBD2. Germline V gene sequence: CDR1 SGHVS, CDR2 FNYEAQ. V lost 4 bases and J lost 4; bases outside the gene matches: 13. This CDR3 has 17 amino acids. The CDR3 coding sequence is TGTGCCAGCAGCTCCTCCTTAGCGGGAGATGGGCGAGAGACCCAGTACTTC. Translating it yields CASSSSLAGDGRETQYF.

V usage is TRBV5-8 and J usage is TRBJ1-4; no definite D call. The CDR3 has 15 amino acids. Germline assignment: CDR1 SGHTS and CDR2 YDEGEE. V was trimmed by 1 base and J by 1 base, leaving 8 bases between them. The CDR3 DNA is TGTGCCAGCAGCTTGCGGGATGGAACTAATGAAAAACTGTTTTTT. This translates into CASSLRDGTNEKLFF.

The chain carries TRBV27 and TRBJ2-2; 12 nucleotides agree with TRBD2. The CDR3 totals 16 residues. The germline CDR1 and CDR2 sequences are MNHEY and SMNVEV (reference sequence). Trimming at V came to 3 bases and at J to 7 bases, leaving 6 bases not matched to a gene. The CDR3 sequence: CASSFLTSGRRGELFF. The CDR3 coding sequence is TGTGCCAGCAGTTTCTTGACTAGCGGGAGACGCGGGGAGCTGTTTTTT.

This chain joins TRBV11-3 and TRBJ2-2; D is ambiguous. This CDR3 has 15 amino acids. V lost 4 bases and J 6 bases, leaving 15 bases between the germline ends. Germline V gene lookup returns CDR1 SGHNT and CDR2 YENEEA. The DNA of the CDR3 is TGTGCCAGCAGCTCCGACTCAAACGCCCCCGGGGAGCTGTTTTTT. This codes for CASSSDSNAPGELFF.

V usage is TRBV6-1 and J usage is TRBJ1-5; possibly TRBD1 for D (6 bases). CDR3 size: 15 residues. Germline CDR1 is MNHNS and CDR2 is SASEGT. V gave up 6 bases and J gave up 5 bases, with 17 bases separating them. The CDR3 DNA is TGTGCCAGCAGCGAGTCCGGGGGGCTATATCAGCCCCAGCATTTT. Its translation is CASSESGGLYQPQHF.

The chain has TRBV28 and TRBJ1-5; 7 positions match TRBD1. The CDR3 is 15 amino acids. Germline lookup yields CDR1 MDHEN and CDR2 SYDVKM. V dropped 3 bases and J dropped 1; count of bases not matched to a gene: 3. DNA for the CDR3: TGTGCCAGCAGTTTCAGGGGGGTCAGCAATCAGCCCCAGCATTTT. This encodes CASSFRGVSNQPQHF.

The chain combines TRBV7-8 with TRBJ2-6; TRBD1 matches at 8 bases. The CDR3 has 16 amino acids. The V gene end was trimmed by 4 bases and the J gene end by 4 bases; junction bases not matched to a gene: 6. Germline V gene data show CDR1 as SGHVS and CDR2 as FQNEAQ. The CDR3: CASSSQGEQGANVLTF. The DNA of the CDR3 is TGTGCCAGCAGCTCACAGGGGGAGCAGGGGGCCAACGTCCTGACTTTC.

The rearrangement uses TRBV14 and TRBJ2-3, with 9 bases aligning to TRBD2. CDR1 and CDR2 (germline): SGHDN, FVKESK. This CDR3 is built from 17 residues. The J segment lost 0 bases and the V segment lost 5 bases, leaving 9 bases of the junction unmatched. In DNA form, the CDR3 reads TGTGCCAGCAGCGGGCCGCGACTAGCGGTTAGCACAGATACGCAGTATTTT. This sequence encodes CASSGPRLAVSTDTQYF.